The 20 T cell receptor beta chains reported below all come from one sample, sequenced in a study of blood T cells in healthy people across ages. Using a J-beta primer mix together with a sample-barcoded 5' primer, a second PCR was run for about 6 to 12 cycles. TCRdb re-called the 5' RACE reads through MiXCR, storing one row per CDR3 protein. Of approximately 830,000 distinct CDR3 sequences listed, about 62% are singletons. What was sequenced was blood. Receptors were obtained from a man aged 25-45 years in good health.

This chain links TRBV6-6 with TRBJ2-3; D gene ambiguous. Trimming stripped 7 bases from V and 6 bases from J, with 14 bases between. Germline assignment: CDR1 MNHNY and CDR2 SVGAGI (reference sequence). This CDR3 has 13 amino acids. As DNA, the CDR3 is TGTGCCAGCATTAGGCAACAATCGGATACGCAGTATTTT. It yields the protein CASIRQQSDTQYF.

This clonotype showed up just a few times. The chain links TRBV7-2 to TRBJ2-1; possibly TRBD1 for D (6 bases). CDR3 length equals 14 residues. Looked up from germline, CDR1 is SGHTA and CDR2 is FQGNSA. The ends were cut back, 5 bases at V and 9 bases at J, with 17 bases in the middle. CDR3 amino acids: CASSPGPVGGEQFF. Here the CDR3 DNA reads TGTGCCAGCAGCCCCGGGCCAGTAGGGGGTGAGCAGTTCTTC.

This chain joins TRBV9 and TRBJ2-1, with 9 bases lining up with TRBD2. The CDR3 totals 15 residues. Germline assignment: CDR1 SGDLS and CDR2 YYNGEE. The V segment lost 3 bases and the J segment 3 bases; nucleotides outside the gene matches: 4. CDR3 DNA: TGTGCCAGCAGCGATAGCGGGGGCTACTACAATGAGCAGTTCTTC. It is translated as CASSDSGGYYNEQFF.

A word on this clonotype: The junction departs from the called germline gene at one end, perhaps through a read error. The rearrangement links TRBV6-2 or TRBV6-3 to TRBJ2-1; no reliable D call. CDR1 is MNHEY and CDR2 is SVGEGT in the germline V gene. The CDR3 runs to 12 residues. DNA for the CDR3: TGTGCCTGCAGTTACCCGACCAATGAGCAGTTCTTC. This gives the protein CACSYPTNEQFF.

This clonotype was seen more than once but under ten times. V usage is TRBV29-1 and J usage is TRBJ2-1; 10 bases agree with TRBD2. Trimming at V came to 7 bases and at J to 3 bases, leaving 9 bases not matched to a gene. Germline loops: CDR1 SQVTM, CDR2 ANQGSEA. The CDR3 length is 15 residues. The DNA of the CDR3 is TGCAGCGCTGGAGGTCTAGCGGGGGTCTACAATGAGCAGTTCTTC. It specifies CSAGGLAGVYNEQFF.

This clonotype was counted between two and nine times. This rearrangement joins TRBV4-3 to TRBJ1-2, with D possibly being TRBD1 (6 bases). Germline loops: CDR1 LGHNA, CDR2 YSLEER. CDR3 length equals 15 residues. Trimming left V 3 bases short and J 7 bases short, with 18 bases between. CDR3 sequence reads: CASSQYSQGSTGYTF. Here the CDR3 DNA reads TGCGCCAGCAGCCAGTATTCACAGGGCTCGACTGGCTACACCTTC.

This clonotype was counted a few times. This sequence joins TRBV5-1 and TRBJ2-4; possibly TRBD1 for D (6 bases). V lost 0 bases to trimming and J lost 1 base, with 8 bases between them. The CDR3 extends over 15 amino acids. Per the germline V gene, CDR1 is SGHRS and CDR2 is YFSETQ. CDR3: CASSLERGAKNIQYF. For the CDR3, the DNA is TGCGCCAGCAGCTTGGAGAGGGGGGCCAAAAACATTCAGTACTTC.

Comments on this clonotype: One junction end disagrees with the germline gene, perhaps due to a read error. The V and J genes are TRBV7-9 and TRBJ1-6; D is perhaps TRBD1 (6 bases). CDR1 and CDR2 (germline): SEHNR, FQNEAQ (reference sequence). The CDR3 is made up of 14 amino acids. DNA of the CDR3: TGTGCCAGCAGCCCCGGGGGGCTAAGTTCACCCCCCCACTTT. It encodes CASSPGGLSSPPHF.

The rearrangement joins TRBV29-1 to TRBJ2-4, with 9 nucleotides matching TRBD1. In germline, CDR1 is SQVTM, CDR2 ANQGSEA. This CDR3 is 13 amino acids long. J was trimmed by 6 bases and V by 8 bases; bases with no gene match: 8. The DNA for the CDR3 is TGCAGCATCTACACAGGGGGCAGAAACATTCAGTACTTC. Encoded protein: CSIYTGGRNIQYF.

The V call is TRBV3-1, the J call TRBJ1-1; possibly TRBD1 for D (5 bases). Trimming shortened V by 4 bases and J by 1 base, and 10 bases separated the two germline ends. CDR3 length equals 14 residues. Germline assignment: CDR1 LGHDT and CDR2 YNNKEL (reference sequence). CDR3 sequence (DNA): TGTGCCAGCAGCCCCAAGGACAAGAACACTGAAGCTTTCTTT. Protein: CASSPKDKNTEAFF.

CDR3 nucleotide sequence: TGTGCCAGCAGTAGGGGACTAGCGGGGGATCATACGCAGTATTTT. Its protein product is CASSRGLAGDHTQYF. The V gene is TRBV12-3 or TRBV12-4, the J gene TRBJ2-3; 14 positions agree with TRBD2. The length of the CDR3 is 15 residues. After removal of 5 bases from V and 7 bases from J, the junction contained 5 bases not matched to a gene.

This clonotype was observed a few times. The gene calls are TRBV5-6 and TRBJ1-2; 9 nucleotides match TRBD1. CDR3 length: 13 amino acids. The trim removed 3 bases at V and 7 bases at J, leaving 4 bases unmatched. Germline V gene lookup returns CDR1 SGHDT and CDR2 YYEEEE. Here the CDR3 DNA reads TGTGCCAGCAGCTCAGGGACAGGGTTTGGCTACACCTTC. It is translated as CASSSGTGFGYTF.

CDR3 sequence: CASRSLPQGPHTDTQYF. For the CDR3, the DNA is TGTGCCAGCAGATCTCTTCCCCAGGGGCCCCACACAGATACGCAGTATTTT. The chain couples TRBV7-8 to TRBJ2-3; D possibly corresponds to TRBD1 (6 bases). In germline, CDR1 is SGHVS, CDR2 FQNEAQ. Trimming left V 6 bases short and J 2 bases short, with 21 bases between. The CDR3 runs 17 residues.

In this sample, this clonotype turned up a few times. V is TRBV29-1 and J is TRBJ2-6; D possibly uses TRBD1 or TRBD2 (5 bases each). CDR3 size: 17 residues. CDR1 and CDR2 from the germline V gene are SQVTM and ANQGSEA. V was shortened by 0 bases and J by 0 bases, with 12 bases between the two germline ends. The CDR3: CSVEDRDPISGANVLTF. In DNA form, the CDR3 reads TGCAGCGTTGAAGACAGGGACCCCATCTCTGGGGCCAACGTCCTGACTTTC.

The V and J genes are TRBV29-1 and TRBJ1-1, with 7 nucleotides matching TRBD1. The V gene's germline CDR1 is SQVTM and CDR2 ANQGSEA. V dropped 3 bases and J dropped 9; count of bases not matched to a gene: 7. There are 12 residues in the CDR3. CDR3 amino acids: CSVEEGGFKAFF. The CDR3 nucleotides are TGCAGCGTTGAGGAAGGGGGCTTCAAAGCTTTCTTT. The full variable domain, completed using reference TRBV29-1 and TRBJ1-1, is SAVISQKPSRDICQRGTSLTIQCQVDSQVTMMFWYRQQPGQSLTLIATANQGSEATYESGFVIDKFPISRPNLTFSTLTVSNMSPEDSSIYLCSVEEGGFKAFFGQGTRLTVV.

As DNA, the CDR3 is TGTGCCAGCAGCGACAGTCCCGCTCCCTACAATGAGCAGTTCTTC. This encodes CASSDSPAPYNEQFF. J is TRBJ2-1 and V is TRBV6-5; D perhaps matches TRBD1 (5 bases). The CDR3 is made up of 15 amino acids. In germline, CDR1 is MNHEY, CDR2 SVGAGI. Between the trimmed V and J ends, which lost 6 bases and 2 bases, there was a span of 14 bases.

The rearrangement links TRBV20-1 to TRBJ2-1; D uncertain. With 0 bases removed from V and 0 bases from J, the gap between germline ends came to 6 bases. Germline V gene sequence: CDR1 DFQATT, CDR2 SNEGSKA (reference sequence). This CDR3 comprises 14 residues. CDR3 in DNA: TGCAGTGCTAGAGAGGAAAGCTCCTACAATGAGCAGTTCTTC. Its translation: CSAREESSYNEQFF.

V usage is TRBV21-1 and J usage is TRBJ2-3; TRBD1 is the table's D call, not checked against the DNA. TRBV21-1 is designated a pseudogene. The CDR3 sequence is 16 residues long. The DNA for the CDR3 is TGTGCCAGCAGCAAAGCTGAGGGGTGGAGAACAGATACGCAGTATTTT. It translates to CASSKAEGWRTDTQYF.

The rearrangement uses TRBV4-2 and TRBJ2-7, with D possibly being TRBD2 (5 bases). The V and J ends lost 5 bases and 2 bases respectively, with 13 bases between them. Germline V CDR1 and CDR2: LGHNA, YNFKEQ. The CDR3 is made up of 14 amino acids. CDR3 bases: TGTGCCAGCAGCGAGTCTAGCCTTACCTACGAGCAGTACTTC. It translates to CASSESSLTYEQYF.

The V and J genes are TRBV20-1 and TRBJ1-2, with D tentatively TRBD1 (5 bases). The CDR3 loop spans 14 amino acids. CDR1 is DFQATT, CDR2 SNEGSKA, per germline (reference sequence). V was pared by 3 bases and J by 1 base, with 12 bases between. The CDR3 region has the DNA TGCAGTGCTAGCCCCCCAGGGAATAACTATGGCTACACCTTC. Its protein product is CSASPPGNNYGYTF.